One sample yielded the 2 T cell receptor beta chains listed below, sequenced in a study of T-cell reconstitution after alpha-beta-depleted transplantation in children. Preparation of the TCRbeta library used unique molecular identifiers. Using its own MiXCR run on the PCR reads, TCRdb lists one record per CDR3 protein. The sample holds over 15,000 distinct CDR3 sequences, less than 9.5% seen once. The sequences come from PBMCs, mostly from graft donor cells, collected 60 days after TCRalphabeta/CD19-depleted stem cell transplant. Receptors were obtained from a boy less than two years old who had a stem cell transplant for Wiskott-Aldrich syndrome, so the T cells may come from the graft donor.

As for this clonotype: The junction and the germline gene differ at one end; a read error may be behind it. The chain carries TRBV7-9 and TRBJ1-5; 7 bases line up with TRBD1. Germline CDR1 reads SEHNR; CDR2 reads FQNEAQ (reference sequence). The CDR3 length is 16 residues. DNA for the CDR3: TGTGCCAGCAACTTAGGGGGCAGGGGCTCGAATCAGCCCCAGCATTTT. This translates into CASNLGGRGSNQPQHF.

This chain uses TRBV12-3 or TRBV12-4 with TRBJ1-2; TRBD1 agrees at 7 bases. This CDR3 is 14 amino acids long. The J segment lost 8 bases and the V segment lost 3 bases, leaving 9 bases of the junction unmatched. The DNA of the CDR3 is TGTGCCAGCAGTTTGAGACAGGGCGCTGTCGGCTACACCTTC. As protein: CASSLRQGAVGYTF.